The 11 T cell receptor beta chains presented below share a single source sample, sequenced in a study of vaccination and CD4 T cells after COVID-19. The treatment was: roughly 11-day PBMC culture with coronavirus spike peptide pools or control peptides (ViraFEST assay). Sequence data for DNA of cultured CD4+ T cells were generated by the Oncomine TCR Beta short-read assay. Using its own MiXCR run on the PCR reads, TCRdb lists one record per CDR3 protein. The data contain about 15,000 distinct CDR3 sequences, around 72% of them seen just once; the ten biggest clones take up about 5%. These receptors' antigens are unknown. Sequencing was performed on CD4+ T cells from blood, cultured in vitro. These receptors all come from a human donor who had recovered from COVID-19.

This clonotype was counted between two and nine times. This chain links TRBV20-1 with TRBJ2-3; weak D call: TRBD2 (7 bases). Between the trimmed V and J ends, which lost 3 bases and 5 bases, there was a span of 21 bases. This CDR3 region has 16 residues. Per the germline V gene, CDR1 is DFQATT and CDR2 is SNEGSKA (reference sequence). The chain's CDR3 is CSASRGRAGSGDTQYF. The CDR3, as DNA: TGCAGTGCTAGTAGGGGGAGGGCAGGAAGTGGAGATACGCAGTATTTT.

CDR3 nucleotide sequence: TGTGCCAGCAGAATAACAGCAAACTATGGCTACACCTTC. Translation: CASRITANYGYTF. This sequence joins TRBV6-1 and TRBJ1-2, with no clear D. Germline values: CDR1 MNHNS, CDR2 SASEGT. V dropped 6 bases and J dropped 2 bases, with 10 bases sitting between them. This CDR3 contains 13 residues.

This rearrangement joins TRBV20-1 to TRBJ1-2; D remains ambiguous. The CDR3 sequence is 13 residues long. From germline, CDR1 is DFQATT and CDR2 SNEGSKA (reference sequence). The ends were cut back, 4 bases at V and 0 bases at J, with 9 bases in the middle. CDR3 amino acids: CSAKVPANYGYTF. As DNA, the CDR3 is TGCAGTGCTAAGGTTCCAGCTAACTATGGCTACACCTTC.

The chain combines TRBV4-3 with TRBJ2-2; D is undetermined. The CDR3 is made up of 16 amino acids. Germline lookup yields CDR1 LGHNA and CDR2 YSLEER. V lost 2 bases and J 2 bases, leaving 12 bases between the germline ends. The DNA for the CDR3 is TGCGCCAGCAGCCAAACTCCGACGACTAACACCGGGGAGCTGTTTTTT. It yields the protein CASSQTPTTNTGELFF.

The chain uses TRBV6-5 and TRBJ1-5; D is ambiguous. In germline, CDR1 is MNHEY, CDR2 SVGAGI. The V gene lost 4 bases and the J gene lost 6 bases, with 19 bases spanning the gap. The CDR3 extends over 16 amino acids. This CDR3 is CASSFGPVGIGQPQHF. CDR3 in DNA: TGTGCCAGCAGTTTCGGCCCCGTCGGTATCGGTCAGCCCCAGCATTTT.

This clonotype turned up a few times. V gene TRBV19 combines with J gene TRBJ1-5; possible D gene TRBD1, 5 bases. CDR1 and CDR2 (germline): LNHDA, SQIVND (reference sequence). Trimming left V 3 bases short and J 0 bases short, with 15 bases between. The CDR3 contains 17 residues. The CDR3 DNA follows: TGTGCCAGTAGTATCCGGGGGAACCAGTATAGCAATCAGCCCCAGCATTTT. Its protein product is CASSIRGNQYSNQPQHF.

CDR3 sequence: CAAVPNTGELFF. For the CDR3, the DNA is TGTGCAGCCGTCCCCAACACCGGGGAGCTGTTTTTT. V is TRBV7-9 and J is TRBJ2-2, with D unresolved. This CDR3 is 12 amino acids long. Per the germline V gene, CDR1 is SEHNR and CDR2 is FQNEAQ (reference sequence). Variable domain in full (rest from reference TRBV7-9 and TRBJ2-2): DTGVSQNPRHKITKRGQNVTFRCDPISEHNRLYWYRQTLGQGPEFLTYFQNEAQLEKSRLLSDRFSAERPKGSFSTLEIQRTEQGDSAMYLCAAVPNTGELFFGEGSRLTVL.

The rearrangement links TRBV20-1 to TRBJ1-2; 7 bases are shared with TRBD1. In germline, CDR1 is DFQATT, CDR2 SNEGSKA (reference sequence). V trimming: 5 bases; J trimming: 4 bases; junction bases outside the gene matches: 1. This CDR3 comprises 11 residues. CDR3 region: CSAGTVYGYTF. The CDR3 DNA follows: TGCAGTGCTGGGACAGTCTATGGCTACACCTTC.

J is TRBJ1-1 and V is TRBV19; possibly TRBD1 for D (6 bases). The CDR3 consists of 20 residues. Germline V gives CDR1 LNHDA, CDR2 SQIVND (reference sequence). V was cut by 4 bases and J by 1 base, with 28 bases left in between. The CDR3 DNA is TGTGCCAGTAGTACAGGGAGGTCGATACGGGGGGGGCAAAGGAACACTGAAGCTTTCTTT. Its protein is CASSTGRSIRGGQRNTEAFF.

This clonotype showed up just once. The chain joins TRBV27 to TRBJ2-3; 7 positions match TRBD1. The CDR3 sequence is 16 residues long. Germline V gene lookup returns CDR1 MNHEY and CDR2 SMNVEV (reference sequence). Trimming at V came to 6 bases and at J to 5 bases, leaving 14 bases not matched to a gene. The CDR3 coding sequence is TGTGCCAGCAGCCCGTCAAAGACAGGGCCGGGAGATACGCAGTATTTT. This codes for CASSPSKTGPGDTQYF.

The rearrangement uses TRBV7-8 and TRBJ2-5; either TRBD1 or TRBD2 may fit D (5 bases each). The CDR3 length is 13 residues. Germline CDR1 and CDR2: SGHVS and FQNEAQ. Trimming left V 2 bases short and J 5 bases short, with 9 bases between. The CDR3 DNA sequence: TGTGCCAGCAGCTTATTAGGGGAGGAGACCCAGTACTTC. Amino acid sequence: CASSLLGEETQYF. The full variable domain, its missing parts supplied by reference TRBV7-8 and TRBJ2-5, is GAGVSQSPRYKVAKRGQDVALRCDPISGHVSLFWYQQALGQGPEFLTYFQNEAQLDKSGLPSDRFFAERPEGSVSTLKIQRTQQEDSAVYLCASSLLGEETQYFGPGTRLLVL.